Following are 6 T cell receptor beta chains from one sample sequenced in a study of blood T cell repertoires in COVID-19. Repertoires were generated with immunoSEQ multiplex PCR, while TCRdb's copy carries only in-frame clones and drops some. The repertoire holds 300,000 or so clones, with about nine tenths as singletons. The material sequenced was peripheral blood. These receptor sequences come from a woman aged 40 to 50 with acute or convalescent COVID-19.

CDR3 nucleotide sequence: TGTGCCAGCAGTCAGCTAGCGGCCCAGTGGAGAACTGAGCAGTTCTTC. It is translated as CASSQLAAQWRTEQFF. The V call is TRBV6-6, the J call TRBJ2-1, with 7 bases matching TRBD2. Germline V CDR1 and CDR2: MNHNY, SVGAGI (reference sequence). CDR3 length: 16 residues. With V trimmed by 5 bases and J by 9 bases, 16 bases remained unmatched.

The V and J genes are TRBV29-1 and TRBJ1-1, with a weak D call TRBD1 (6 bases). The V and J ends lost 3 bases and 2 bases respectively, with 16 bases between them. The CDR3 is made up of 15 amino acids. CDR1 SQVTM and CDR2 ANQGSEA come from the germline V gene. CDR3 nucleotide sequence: TGCAGCGTTGATAAGGGATCAGGGGTCAACACTGAAGCTTTCTTT. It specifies CSVDKGSGVNTEAFF.

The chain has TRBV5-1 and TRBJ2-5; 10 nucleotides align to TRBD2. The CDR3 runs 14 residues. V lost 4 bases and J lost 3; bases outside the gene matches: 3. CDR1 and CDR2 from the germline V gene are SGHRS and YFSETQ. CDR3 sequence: CASSLSGGEETQYF. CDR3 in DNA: TGCGCCAGCAGCCTAAGCGGGGGGGAAGAGACCCAGTACTTC.

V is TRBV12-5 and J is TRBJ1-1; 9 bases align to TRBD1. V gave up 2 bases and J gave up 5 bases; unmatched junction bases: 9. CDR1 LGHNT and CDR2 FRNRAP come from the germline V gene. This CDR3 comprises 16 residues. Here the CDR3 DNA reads TGTGCTAGTGGTTTGTTCCGAACAGGGGGCCGAACTGAAGCTTTCTTT. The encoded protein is CASGLFRTGGRTEAFF.

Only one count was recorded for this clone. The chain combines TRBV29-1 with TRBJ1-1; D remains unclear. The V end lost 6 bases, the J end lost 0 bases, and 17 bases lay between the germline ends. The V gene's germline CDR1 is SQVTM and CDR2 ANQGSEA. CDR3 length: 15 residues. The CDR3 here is CSVGKRTVMNTEAFF. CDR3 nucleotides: TGCAGCGTCGGGAAACGGACGGTGATGAACACTGAAGCTTTCTTT.

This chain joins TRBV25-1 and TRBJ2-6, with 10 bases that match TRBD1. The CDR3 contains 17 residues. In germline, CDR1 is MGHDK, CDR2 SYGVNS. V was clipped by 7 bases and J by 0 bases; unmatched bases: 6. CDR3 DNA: TGTGCCAGCACTGGGGGACAGGGGAGCTCTGGGGCCAACGTCCTGACTTTC. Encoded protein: CASTGGQGSSGANVLTF.